A selection of T cell receptor beta chains follows, all from one sample in a study of metastatic and nonmetastatic thyroid tumors. TCRdb reprocessed the PCR reads using MiXCR. The sample has approximately 30,000 clones; 15% to 20% are singletons. Sequencing was performed on blood. These receptor sequences come from a female donor with papillary thyroid cancer or a benign thyroid nodule (not recorded which). Some clones in this sample may be carry-over from other donors' samples. The CDR3 runs from the conserved cysteine through the conserved F or W. The order of the fields is clone size, D gene, J gene, V gene, CDR3 DNA, CDR3 protein. D genes are given only for firm matches. A row's size may be missing; if present it is once, few, many or a size class.

abundance: .; d_gene: TRBD1; j_gene: TRBJ2-7; v_gene: TRBV6-5; CDR3nt: TGTGCCAGCAGTTCGGGGACAGGGAAATACGAGCAGTACTTC; CDR3aa: CASSSGTGKYEQYF
abundance: many; d_gene: .; j_gene: TRBJ2-3; v_gene: TRBV6-4; CDR3nt: TGTGCCAGCAGTGACTCCGACACAGATACGCAGTATTTT; CDR3aa: CASSDSDTDTQYF
abundance: many; d_gene: .; j_gene: TRBJ2-3; v_gene: TRBV27; CDR3nt: TGTGCCAGCAGTTTATCGTGGAGTTACACAGATACGCAGTATTTT; CDR3aa: CASSLSWSYTDTQYF
abundance: many; d_gene: .; j_gene: TRBJ1-3; v_gene: TRBV6-1; CDR3nt: TGTGCCAGCAGTGCCCCACCAGGGAGGACTGGAAACACCATATATTTT; CDR3aa: CASSAPPGRTGNTIYF
abundance: many; d_gene: TRBD1; j_gene: TRBJ1-1; v_gene: TRBV12-3/TRBV12-4; CDR3nt: TGTGCCAGCAGTGAACAGGGGGCGAGCACTGAAGCTTTCTTT; CDR3aa: CASSEQGASTEAFF
abundance: many; d_gene: .; j_gene: TRBJ2-3; v_gene: TRBV5-5; CDR3nt: TGTGCCAGCAGCTCACCAGCGGGCACAGATACGCAGTATTTT; CDR3aa: CASSSPAGTDTQYF
abundance: many; d_gene: TRBD2; j_gene: TRBJ2-3; v_gene: TRBV28; CDR3nt: TGTGCCAGCAGTCTTGCTTGGGGACTAGCAGAAGATACGCAGTATTTT; CDR3aa: CASSLAWGLAEDTQYF
abundance: .; d_gene: .; j_gene: TRBJ2-3; v_gene: TRBV20-1; CDR3nt: TGCAGTGCTAGAAAGGGGGCGGGAGAATGGACAGATACGCAGTATTTT; CDR3aa: CSARKGAGEWTDTQYF
abundance: many; d_gene: .; j_gene: TRBJ1-1; v_gene: TRBV6-1; CDR3nt: TGTGCCAGCAGTCCGAACCGGGATCAATCATCGGAAGCTTTCTTT; CDR3aa: CASSPNRDQSSEAFF
abundance: many; d_gene: .; j_gene: TRBJ2-2; v_gene: TRBV6-4; CDR3nt: TGTGCCAGCAGTGATCAGGGGGGAGACACCGGGGAGCTGTTTTTT; CDR3aa: CASSDQGGDTGELFF
abundance: many; d_gene: .; j_gene: TRBJ2-7; v_gene: TRBV5-1; CDR3nt: TGCGCCAGCAGCTTGGAGAGGAGGAGGGGAGACGAGCAGTACTTC; CDR3aa: CASSLERRRGDEQYF
abundance: many; d_gene: TRBD1; j_gene: TRBJ2-2; v_gene: TRBV20-1; CDR3nt: TGCAGTGCTAGGCGGACAGGGAATGACGGGGAGCTGTTTTTT; CDR3aa: CSARRTGNDGELFF
abundance: many; d_gene: .; j_gene: TRBJ2-6; v_gene: TRBV19; CDR3nt: TGTGCCAGTACTGCAGCCCTTTCTGGGGCCAACGTCCTGACTTTC; CDR3aa: CASTAALSGANVLTF
abundance: many; d_gene: .; j_gene: TRBJ2-7; v_gene: TRBV7-9; CDR3nt: TGTGCCAGCAGCGAGGGGCTGCGATTCTACGAGCAGTACTTC; CDR3aa: CASSEGLRFYEQYF
abundance: .; d_gene: .; j_gene: TRBJ2-2; v_gene: TRBV30; CDR3nt: TGTGCCTGGCCACTATCGGGAGTTACCCGGGAGCTGTTTTTT; CDR3aa: CAWPLSGVTRELFF
abundance: many; d_gene: .; j_gene: TRBJ2-7; v_gene: TRBV6-1; CDR3nt: TGTGCCAGCGCTCGAGGGGCCTCCTACGAGCAGTACTTC; CDR3aa: CASARGASYEQYF
abundance: medium-sized; d_gene: TRBD2; j_gene: TRBJ2-1; v_gene: TRBV6-4; CDR3nt: TGTGCCAGCAGTGACTCGACTAGCGGGAGCAATGAGCAGTTCTTC; CDR3aa: CASSDSTSGSNEQFF
abundance: .; d_gene: .; j_gene: TRBJ2-2; v_gene: TRBV18; CDR3nt: TGTGCCAGCTCACCGGTCAGGGTGGACACCGGGGAGCTGTTTTTT; CDR3aa: CASSPVRVDTGELFF
abundance: many; d_gene: TRBD2; j_gene: TRBJ2-2; v_gene: TRBV3-1; CDR3nt: TGTGCCAGCACGTTAGGAGCGGGAGACACCGGGGAGCTGTTTTTT; CDR3aa: CASTLGAGDTGELFF
abundance: many; d_gene: TRBD1; j_gene: TRBJ1-5; v_gene: TRBV27; CDR3nt: TGTGCCAGCACCCTGGACAGGGGGTTGTATAGCAATCAGCCCCAGCATTTT; CDR3aa: CASTLDRGLYSNQPQHF
abundance: many; d_gene: .; j_gene: TRBJ1-5; v_gene: TRBV4-1; CDR3nt: TGCGCCAGCAGCCAAGTCTATAGCAATCAGCCCCAGCATTTT; CDR3aa: CASSQVYSNQPQHF
abundance: many; d_gene: .; j_gene: TRBJ1-6; v_gene: TRBV20-1; CDR3nt: TGCAGTGCTAGAGAGCAGGGGCCAGATTCACCCCACTTT; CDR3aa: CSAREQGPDSPHF
abundance: medium-sized; d_gene: .; j_gene: TRBJ1-1; v_gene: TRBV2; CDR3nt: TGTGCCAGCAGTGAAGCATCGAGCAGGGGACAAGAAGCTTTCTTT; CDR3aa: CASSEASSRGQEAFF
abundance: many; d_gene: TRBD1; j_gene: TRBJ2-3; v_gene: TRBV20-1; CDR3nt: TGCAGTGCGGGGGACAGGGGGGACAGCACAGATACGCAGTATTTT; CDR3aa: CSAGDRGDSTDTQYF
abundance: many; d_gene: .; j_gene: TRBJ2-5; v_gene: TRBV7-7; CDR3nt: TGTGCTAGCAGCCCAAACGGCGGAAGGCAAGAGACCCAGTACTTC; CDR3aa: CASSPNGGRQETQYF
abundance: many; d_gene: TRBD1; j_gene: TRBJ1-3; v_gene: TRBV18; CDR3nt: TGTGCCAGCTCACCACTGGACAGGGCAAGCTCTGGAAACACCATATATTTT; CDR3aa: CASSPLDRASSGNTIYF
abundance: many; d_gene: TRBD2; j_gene: TRBJ2-7; v_gene: TRBV6-1; CDR3nt: TGTGCCAGCAGTGAAGGTGACGGGGGGGGAGAGGAGCAGTACTTC; CDR3aa: CASSEGDGGGEEQYF
abundance: few; d_gene: .; j_gene: TRBJ1-6; v_gene: TRBV6-1; CDR3nt: TGTGCCAGCAGGTCCCAGGGTGGTAGAACGAGTTCACCCCTCCACTTT; CDR3aa: CASRSQGGRTSSPLHF
abundance: .; d_gene: TRBD1; j_gene: TRBJ1-2; v_gene: TRBV13; CDR3nt: TGTGCCAGCAGCTCTCGACAGGGGTGGGATGGCCACACCTTC; CDR3aa: CASSSRQGWDGHTF
abundance: .; d_gene: TRBD1; j_gene: TRBJ1-3; v_gene: TRBV11-1; CDR3nt: TGTGCCAGCAGCTTAGGGGGACAGCGCTCTGGAAACACCATATATTTT; CDR3aa: CASSLGGQRSGNTIYF
abundance: .; d_gene: TRBD1; j_gene: TRBJ1-1; v_gene: TRBV6-1; CDR3nt: TGTGCCAGCAAAGGGGGAAGAAGACAGGGGGCCGGTGAAGCTTTCTTT; CDR3aa: CASKGGRRQGAGEAFF
abundance: many; d_gene: .; j_gene: TRBJ2-2; v_gene: TRBV3-1; CDR3nt: TGTGCCAGCAGGCTACTGGCAGGGAACACCGGGGAGCTGTTTTTT; CDR3aa: CASRLLAGNTGELFF
abundance: many; d_gene: TRBD2; j_gene: TRBJ2-7; v_gene: TRBV20-1; CDR3nt: TGCAGTGCCCCCTCGGGGGGGTCCTACGAGCAGTACTTC; CDR3aa: CSAPSGGSYEQYF
abundance: many; d_gene: .; j_gene: TRBJ2-1; v_gene: TRBV14; CDR3nt: TGTGCCAGCAGCCAAGATTTAGGGGGAAAGAAGTTCTTC; CDR3aa: CASSQDLGGKKFF
abundance: many; d_gene: .; j_gene: TRBJ2-1; v_gene: TRBV7-3; CDR3nt: TGTGCCAGCAGCTTAACAGCCCGCTCCTACAATGAGCAGTTCTTC; CDR3aa: CASSLTARSYNEQFF
abundance: many; d_gene: TRBD1; j_gene: TRBJ1-2; v_gene: TRBV3-1; CDR3nt: TGTGCCAGCAGCCCCCCCAGGGGGCGCGGCTATGGCTACACCTTC; CDR3aa: CASSPPRGRGYGYTF
abundance: many; d_gene: .; j_gene: TRBJ2-7; v_gene: TRBV20-1; CDR3nt: TGCAGTGCTAGAGATGGAGCAGCCGAGCAGTACTTC; CDR3aa: CSARDGAAEQYF
abundance: .; d_gene: TRBD1; j_gene: TRBJ2-7; v_gene: TRBV7-2; CDR3nt: TGTGCCAGCAGCTTTCAAGGGGGCGCCGCCTACGAGCAGTACTTC; CDR3aa: CASSFQGGAAYEQYF
abundance: many; d_gene: .; j_gene: TRBJ2-5; v_gene: TRBV7-9; CDR3nt: TGTGCCAGCAGCTTACCAGGACAAGAGACCCAGTACTTC; CDR3aa: CASSLPGQETQYF
abundance: many; d_gene: .; j_gene: TRBJ2-7; v_gene: TRBV5-1; CDR3nt: TGCGCCAGCAGCTTGATGCCTCGTCCTTCCAGGTCCCCGGGCGAGCAGTACTTC; CDR3aa: CASSLMPRPSRSPGEQYF
abundance: many; d_gene: .; j_gene: TRBJ2-3; v_gene: TRBV18; CDR3nt: TGTGCCAGCTCACCACGTCGAGATACGCAGTATTTT; CDR3aa: CASSPRRDTQYF
abundance: many; d_gene: .; j_gene: TRBJ2-1; v_gene: TRBV27; CDR3nt: TGTGCCAGCAGCCGCGACAATGAGCAGTTCTTC; CDR3aa: CASSRDNEQFF
abundance: many; d_gene: .; j_gene: TRBJ1-1; v_gene: TRBV7-3; CDR3nt: TGTGCCAGCAGCTTAATTCCGGGGACTGAAGCTTTCTTT; CDR3aa: CASSLIPGTEAFF
abundance: many; d_gene: .; j_gene: TRBJ2-1; v_gene: TRBV20-1; CDR3nt: TGCAGTGCTAGAGATCTTCCCAGCGTCGAGGTGTGTGAGCAGTTCTTC; CDR3aa: CSARDLPSVEVCEQFF
abundance: many; d_gene: .; j_gene: TRBJ2-7; v_gene: TRBV28; CDR3nt: TGTGCCAGCAGCCCGGACCGGGACCCCTACGAGCAGTACTTC; CDR3aa: CASSPDRDPYEQYF
abundance: many; d_gene: .; j_gene: TRBJ2-4; v_gene: TRBV15; CDR3nt: TGTGCCACCAGCAGAGGGGGTGTTGCCAAAAACATTCAGTACTTC; CDR3aa: CATSRGGVAKNIQYF
abundance: .; d_gene: TRBD2; j_gene: TRBJ2-5; v_gene: TRBV11-2; CDR3nt: TGTGCCAGCAGCTCCGGGGGAGGGGAAGGTGGGGAGACCCAGTACTTC; CDR3aa: CASSSGGGEGGETQYF
abundance: medium-sized; d_gene: TRBD1; j_gene: TRBJ2-7; v_gene: TRBV20-1; CDR3nt: TGCAGTGCTAGGGACTACAGGGGGAGCTCCTACGAGCAGTACTTC; CDR3aa: CSARDYRGSSYEQYF
abundance: medium-sized; d_gene: TRBD2; j_gene: TRBJ2-1; v_gene: TRBV6-4; CDR3nt: TGTGCCAGCAGTGAGATAGCGGGAGCCTACAATGAGCAGTTCTTC; CDR3aa: CASSEIAGAYNEQFF
abundance: many; d_gene: TRBD1; j_gene: TRBJ2-2; v_gene: TRBV11-2; CDR3nt: TGTGCCAGCAGGCCTACAGGGGCGCTGGGCGGGGAGCTGTTTTTT; CDR3aa: CASRPTGALGGELFF
abundance: many; d_gene: .; j_gene: TRBJ2-5; v_gene: TRBV20-1; CDR3nt: TGCAGTGCTAGACCGTTCTGGGGCCCTCAAGAGACCCAGTACTTC; CDR3aa: CSARPFWGPQETQYF
abundance: many; d_gene: .; j_gene: TRBJ2-3; v_gene: TRBV27; CDR3nt: TGTGCCAGCAGTCCTAGGTCCCGGACAGATACGCAGTATTTT; CDR3aa: CASSPRSRTDTQYF
abundance: .; d_gene: .; j_gene: TRBJ2-3; v_gene: TRBV6-1; CDR3nt: TGTGCCAGCAAAGCAGGGGACATCGGCCCGCAGTATTTT; CDR3aa: CASKAGDIGPQYF
abundance: many; d_gene: .; j_gene: TRBJ1-1; v_gene: TRBV27; CDR3nt: TGTGCCAGCAGTATACTTGGGACGAACACTGAAGCTTTCTTT; CDR3aa: CASSILGTNTEAFF